Presented here are 2 T cell receptor beta chains from one specimen sequenced in a study of T-cell reconstitution after alpha-beta-depleted transplantation in children. Preparation of the TCRbeta library involved a method that used unique molecular identifiers. From the PCR reads, TCRdb called clonotypes with MiXCR, one entry per CDR3 protein. Of a few hundred thousand distinct CDR3 sequences listed, around 46% are singletons. The source was PBMCs, collected before TCRalphabeta/CD19-depleted stem cell transplant. These receptors all stem from a girl aged 2 to 9 with aplastic anemia, due to receive a stem cell transplant.

This clonotype was seen more than once but under ten times. The gene calls are TRBV11-2 and TRBJ2-5; D uncertain. V shed 4 bases and J shed 5 bases, with 17 bases lying between them. The CDR3 extends over 15 amino acids. The germline V gene has CDR1 SGHAT and CDR2 FQNNGV. The CDR3: CASSSRTSTLETQYF. DNA of the CDR3: TGTGCCAGCAGCTCCCGGACCAGTACCCTGGAGACCCAGTACTTC.

In its sample, this clonotype was seen many times. The rearrangement uses TRBV20-1 and TRBJ1-1; tentatively, D is TRBD1 (6 bases). V lost 1 base to trimming and J lost 4 bases, with 13 bases between them. The CDR3 has 14 residues. Germline-derived CDR1 and CDR2 are DFQATT and SNEGSKA (reference sequence). In DNA, the CDR3 is TGCAGTGCTAGAGCGGGGGGGCGAATCACTGAAGCTTTCTTT. As protein: CSARAGGRITEAFF.